This TCR beta chain came from a study of beta chain features in type 1 diabetes. Germline-derived CDR1 and CDR2 are SGHTA and FQGNSA. CDR3 length: 13 amino acids. The ends were cut back, 0 bases at V and 8 bases at J, with 8 bases in the middle. Sorted CD4+ subsets: naive, central memory, regulatory, stem cell-like memory (CD45RO/CCR7/CD25/CD127/CD95/CD27 panel). Sequenced material consisted of expressed TCRB transcripts (all of the isolated RNA was reverse transcribed). Naive, central memory and regulatory T cell samples produced a mean of roughly 3.5 million reads. Generated by immunoSEQ multiplex PCR, the TCRdb table keeps only in-frame clones and is missing some. The sample gives approximately 340,000 clones, about 14% of which show up once; about 0.018% is in the top ten. Study-wide results and limits: For TCRB rearrangement, an influence of HLA type remained unresolved here. Compared to healthy donors, patients appeared to have naive, central memory and Treg TCRB repertoires that were more alike.

Remarks on this clone: Antigen specificity is unknown.

Material: naive CD4+ T cells from blood. This clonotype originated in a woman aged 18 to 35 in good health. The rearrangement uses TRBV7-2 and TRBJ2-1, with a possible D match to TRBD1 (5 bases). As DNA, the CDR3 is TGTGCCAGCAGCTTAGCAGCGACAGATGAGCAGTTCTTC. As protein: CASSLAATDEQFF.